Below, one TCR delta chain is given with its context. A far larger clone is a single base away, which makes a read error likely. Other DNA sequences in the same sample also yield this CDR3. This CDR3 contains 14 residues. The germline V gene has CDR1 GEAIGNYY and CDR2 EKD. TCRdb reprocessed the reads using CATT. The table lists 4,000 or so delta-chain clones, roughly 40% of them singletons. This record comes from a study of gamma-delta chains in newborns, infants, children. Study as a whole: Microbial exposure reportedly drives polyclonal innate γδ T cell expansion after birth.

This TCR derives from a child who was a newborn, infant or young child, either healthy, febrile or measles-vaccinated (not recorded which). The chain links TRDV2 to TRDJ2; 8 bases are a match to TRDD3. The source material was blood, sampled at week 6. CDR3 sequence: CACDTWGMTAQLFF. CDR3 sequence (DNA): TGCGCCTGTGACACCTGGGGGATGACAGCACAACTCTTCTTT.